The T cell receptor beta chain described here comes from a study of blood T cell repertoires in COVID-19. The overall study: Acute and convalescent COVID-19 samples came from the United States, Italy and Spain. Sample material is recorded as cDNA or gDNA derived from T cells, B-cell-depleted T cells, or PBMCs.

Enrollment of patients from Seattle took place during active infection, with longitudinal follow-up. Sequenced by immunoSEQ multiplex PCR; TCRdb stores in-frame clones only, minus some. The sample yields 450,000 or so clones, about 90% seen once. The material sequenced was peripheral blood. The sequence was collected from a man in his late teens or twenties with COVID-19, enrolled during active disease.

The chain's CDR3 is CASSLDSRTLYPYEQYF. In DNA form, the CDR3 reads TGTGCCAGCAGCTTAGACTCACGGACACTCTATCCCTACGAGCAGTACTTC. The chain links TRBV11-2 to TRBJ2-7; D might be TRBD1 (5 bases). V lost 0 bases, J lost 2 bases, and 17 bases lay in between. CDR3 size: 17 residues. Germline assignment: CDR1 SGHAT and CDR2 FQNNGV.